Detailed here is one T cell receptor (beta chain). Antigen: not known. This record comes from a study of T cell responses to AZD1222 COVID-19 vaccine. Some clones are missing from TCRdb's copy, which holds only in-frame ones; the method was immunoSEQ multiplex PCR. The sample records some 120,000 clones, roughly 84% being singletons. This CDR3 has 14 residues. General study findings and limits: Nearly half of the spike-specific TCRs reportedly recognize variant regions that carry no mutations. Donors were mostly white British, more females; clonal diversity possibly underestimated.

The sequencing here drew on peripheral blood, taken on day 0 of AZD1222 vaccination. V gene TRBV21-1 combines with J gene TRBJ2-7; the table's D call TRBD2 went unverified against the DNA. TRBV21-1 is deemed a pseudogene. The receptor was derived from an adult in good health. CDR3 region: CASSKGRDFYEQYF. DNA for the CDR3: TGTGCCAGCAGCAAGGGCCGGGACTTTTACGAGCAGTACTTC.